The present TCR beta chain was sequenced within a study of Graves' ophthalmopathy and Graves' hyperthyroidism. This clonotype has at least ten counts. TCR beta CDR3 regions were amplified from RNA transcripts. First-round RT-PCR with HTBI primers preceded a second-round multiplex PCR. TCRdb independently ran MiXCR on the multiplex PCR reads; one entry per CDR3 protein. The repertoire holds about 380,000 distinct CDR3 sequences, with approximately 15% as singletons. Exclusion criteria comprised other autoimmune diseases, uncontrolled infections, pregnancy or lactation in patients. The TCR originated in a woman aged 18-29 years with stable Graves' hyperthyroidism. The sequenced sample consisted of peripheral blood.

CDR3 sequence: CASSLEIRRRGEAFF. The CDR3 DNA reads TGTGCCAGCAGCTTAGAGATTCGGAGGCGGGGTGAAGCTTTCTTT. The chain carries TRBV11-2 and TRBJ1-1; the D is unclear. This CDR3 region has 15 residues. V was cut by 0 bases and J by 7 bases, with 15 bases left in between. CDR1 and CDR2 from the germline V gene are SGHAT and FQNNGV.